Shown below are 14 T cell receptor beta chains from a single sample sequenced in a study of cytomegalovirus exposure and HLA in healthy donors. PCR employed 60 Vbeta and 13 Jbeta primers. Sequencing used immunoSEQ multiplex PCR; TCRdb keeps in-frame clones, though not all of them. This table holds about 150,000 clones. The sample was PBMCs. The receptors were sampled from a man aged 25 to 40 in good health and CMV-seronegative.

The rearrangement uses TRBV4-3 and TRBJ2-2; 7 nucleotides align to TRBD1. The CDR3 has 17 residues. After removal of 3 bases from V and 0 bases from J, the junction contained 7 bases not matched to a gene. Germline V gene sequence: CDR1 LGHNA, CDR2 YSLEER. CDR3 region: CASSHPPGQTNTGELFF. CDR3 bases: TGCGCCAGCAGCCATCCCCCGGGACAGACGAACACCGGGGAGCTGTTTTTT.

J is TRBJ2-3 and V is TRBV6-5; the D is unclear. Per the germline V gene, CDR1 is MNHEY and CDR2 is SVGAGI. Trimming cost V 6 bases and J 1 base, with 14 bases left between them. CDR3 length: 15 residues. CDR3 DNA: TGTGCCAGCAGACTACATGTTACGGGCACAGATACGCAGTATTTT. As protein: CASRLHVTGTDTQYF.

This chain links TRBV7-2 with TRBJ2-2, with TRBD2 matching over 9 bases. Germline CDR1 and CDR2: SGHTA and FQGNSA. V shed 1 base and J 4 bases; nucleotides not matched to a gene: 4. The CDR3 is made up of 16 amino acids. The CDR3 here is CASSLVGTSFTGELFF. CDR3 sequence (DNA): TGTGCCAGCAGCTTAGTCGGGACTAGCTTCACCGGGGAGCTGTTTTTT.

This sequence joins TRBV28 and TRBJ1-1; the match to TRBD1 covers 8 bases. Germline CDR1 MDHEN, CDR2 SYDVKM. Trimming cost V 8 bases and J 5 bases; bases outside gene matches: 4. The CDR3 runs to 12 residues. CDR3: CASGQGRTEAFF. CDR3 in DNA: TGTGCCAGCGGACAGGGTCGGACTGAAGCTTTCTTT.

The chain joins TRBV6-1 to TRBJ1-6; D may be TRBD1 (6 bases). The CDR3 consists of 14 residues. The germline V and J ends were trimmed by 4 bases and 5 bases, with 9 bases remaining between them. In germline, CDR1 is MNHNS, CDR2 SASEGT. CDR3 DNA: TGTGCCAGCAGTGGGACAGTTAATAATTCACCCCTCCACTTT. Amino acids: CASSGTVNNSPLHF.

V gene TRBV5-1 combines with J gene TRBJ2-7; TRBD2 matches 8 bases. CDR1 and CDR2 from the germline V gene are SGHRS and YFSETQ. V was pared by 4 bases and J by 1 base, with 7 bases of the junction left unmatched. This CDR3 has 15 amino acids. CDR3 in DNA: TGCGCCAGCAGCCCCGGGAGGGGATCTTCCTACGAGCAGTACTTC. Its translation is CASSPGRGSSYEQYF.

The chain uses TRBV14 and TRBJ1-5; a weak D match, TRBD1 (5 bases). Germline V gene lookup returns CDR1 SGHDN and CDR2 FVKESK. There are 13 residues in the CDR3. V was trimmed by 4 bases and J by 4 bases, leaving 8 bases between them. CDR3 protein: CASSLQGNQPQHF. The DNA for the CDR3 is TGTGCCAGCAGCCTTCAGGGAAATCAGCCCCAGCATTTT. Supplemented by reference TRBV14 and TRBJ1-5, the full variable domain reads EAGVTQFPSHSVIEKGQTVTLRCDPISGHDNLYWYRRVMGKEIKFLLHFVKESKQDESGMPNNRFLAERTGGTYSTLKVQPAELEDSGVYFCASSLQGNQPQHFGDGTRLSIL.

Concerning this clone: An end of the junction differs from the germline gene, which may be a read error. This chain uses TRBV5-1 with TRBJ2-7; 11 positions match TRBD1. Germline CDR1 is SGHRS and CDR2 is YFSETQ. This CDR3 is 14 amino acids long. The DNA of the CDR3 is TGCACCAGCAGCCCCCGGACAGGGGGCTCCGAGCAGTACTTC. Protein: CTSSPRTGGSEQYF.

J is TRBJ2-1 and V is TRBV6-4; 9 bases match TRBD1. Looked up from germline, CDR1 is MRHNA and CDR2 is SNTAGT. The CDR3 totals 15 residues. After removal of 4 bases from V and 8 bases from J, the junction contained 9 bases not matched to a gene. The CDR3 nucleotides read TGTGCCAGCAGTGTGATGGGACAGGGTCCATATGAGCAGTTCTTC. Translating gives CASSVMGQGPYEQFF.

The chain has TRBV25-1 and TRBJ2-7; 7 bases fit TRBD1. Germline-derived CDR1 and CDR2 are MGHDK and SYGVNS. V lost 5 bases, J lost 5 bases, and 9 bases stayed unmatched. This CDR3 comprises 14 residues. Here the CDR3 reads CASSPFDRVNEQYF. DNA for the CDR3: TGTGCCAGCAGTCCCTTCGACAGGGTCAACGAGCAGTACTTC.

This sequence joins TRBV28 and TRBJ1-2, with D possibly TRBD1 on 5 matching bases. The germline V gene has CDR1 MDHEN and CDR2 SYDVKM. CDR3 length: 16 residues. V lost 5 bases and J 3 bases, leaving 19 bases between the germline ends. The CDR3 spells CASSGGSAVLYYGYTF. In nucleotides, the CDR3 is TGTGCCAGCAGTGGGGGGTCGGCAGTTCTCTACTATGGCTACACCTTC.

The chain is built from TRBV2 and TRBJ1-2, with 7 bases that match TRBD1. J gave up 1 base and V 1 base, and 9 bases lay outside the gene matches. This CDR3 region has 17 residues. The germline CDR1 and CDR2 sequences are SNHLY and FYNNEI. The CDR3 DNA reads as TGTGCCAGCAGTGAAGGAACTGGGACAGATTTTAACTATGGCTACACCTTC. Residues: CASSEGTGTDFNYGYTF.

The rearrangement joins TRBV6-1 to TRBJ2-5; TRBD2 matches at 7 bases. Germline CDR1 is MNHNS and CDR2 is SASEGT. The CDR3 is 15 amino acids. The junction had 7 bases not matched to a gene; V was cut back by 2 bases and J by 4 bases. CDR3 residues: CASSETTGGIETQYF. The DNA of the CDR3 is TGTGCCAGCAGTGAAACGACGGGAGGTATAGAGACCCAGTACTTC.

The rearrangement uses TRBV19 and TRBJ1-1, with 9 bases matching TRBD1. With 6 bases clipped from V and 7 bases from J, the junction kept 6 bases outside the gene matches. CDR3 length equals 13 residues. Germline loops: CDR1 LNHDA, CDR2 SQIVND (reference sequence). The CDR3 coding sequence is TGTGCCAGTAGGTGGACAGGGGAGAATGAAGCTTTCTTT. Residues: CASRWTGENEAFF.